This T cell receptor beta chain was captured by sequencing in a study of shared clonotypes between healthy human individuals. J lost 4 bases, V lost 5 bases, and 11 bases had no gene match. The CDR3 is 16 residues long. CDR1 is MDHEN, CDR2 SYDVKM, per germline. Profiled with immunoSEQ multiplex PCR; TCRdb holds only in-frame clones, not every one. Of roughly 2 million clones detected, 95% appear once; the ten largest clones hold around 0.13%. This receptor was obtained from a man between 18 and 29 years old in good health. The chain employs TRBV28 and TRBJ1-5; 7 positions match TRBD1. What was sequenced was naive CD4+ T cells sorted from blood. The subset here: CD45RA+ positively selected. The CDR3 DNA reads TGTGCCAGCAGTCCGCTCCCAGGGGGGAGGAATCAGCCCCAGCATTTT. It translates to CASSPLPGGRNQPQHF.